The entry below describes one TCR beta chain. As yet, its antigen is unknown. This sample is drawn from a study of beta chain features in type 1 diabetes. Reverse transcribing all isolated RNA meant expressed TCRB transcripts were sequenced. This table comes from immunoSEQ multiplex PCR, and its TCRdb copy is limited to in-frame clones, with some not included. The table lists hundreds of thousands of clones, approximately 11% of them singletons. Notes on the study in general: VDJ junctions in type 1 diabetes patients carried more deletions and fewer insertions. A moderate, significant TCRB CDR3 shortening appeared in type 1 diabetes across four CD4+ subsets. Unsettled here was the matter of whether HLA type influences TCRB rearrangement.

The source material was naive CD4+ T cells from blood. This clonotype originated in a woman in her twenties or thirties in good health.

CDR3 region: CASSGLAGSNEQYF. The CDR3, as DNA: TGCGCCAGCAGCGGACTAGCGGGATCAAACGAGCAGTACTTC. The chain is built from TRBV5-1 and TRBJ2-7, with 12 bases lining up with TRBD2. CDR3 length: 14 amino acids. Germline loops: CDR1 SGHRS, CDR2 YFSETQ. Germline trimming cut 4 bases from V and 5 bases from J; bases unmatched to any gene: 4.